This paragraph reports one TCR beta chain. Its binding antigen is unknown. Base qualities are not provided; no much larger clone lies one nucleotide away. The data were obtained in a study of T cell changes during pregnancy in multiple sclerosis (dated by TCRdb to between 2019 and 2020). At the level of the whole study: The study examined how the T cell repertoire changed over the course of pregnancy in women with multiple sclerosis.

Libraries were constructed by the immunoSEQ multiplex PCR assay. The table was pulled from immuneACCESS by TCRdb, which kept in-frame rearrangements only. Such tables lose some clones; where checked, under half of the loss comes from unresolved V genes, and the rest has no known cause. This sample holds around 19,000 clones; more than 75% were observed only once. About 9.6% of the sample goes to the ten largest clones. This receptor was identified in a female donor with multiple sclerosis, enrolled in a pregnancy study. The sequencing here drew on CD8+ T cells from peripheral blood mononuclear cells, taken after pregnancy.

The CDR3 reads CASSSGQGAGEQFF. The DNA sequence is as follows: TGTGCCAGCAGTTCCGGACAGGGGGCTGGCGAGCAGTTCTTC. Recombination connected TRBV6-5 to TRBJ2-1, with TRBD1 matching 11 junction bases. The germline V and J ends show losses of 4 bases and 10 bases respectively, and no gene match explains 6 bases of the junction. Counted from cysteine to phenylalanine, this CDR3 has 14 amino acids. The retained sequence is limited to the CDR3, 42 bases, with the frame set at the first base. Sequences MNHEY (CDR1) and SVGAGI (CDR2) are obtained from the germline V gene.